Listed below are T cell receptor beta chains from one sample, sequenced in a study of shared clonotypes between healthy human individuals. Libraries were prepared by immunoSEQ multiplex PCR; TCRdb keeps only in-frame clonotypes and omits some of them. The data contain about 2.1 million clones, around 93% of them singletons. Sequencing input: naive CD8+ T cells from PBMCs. The receptors derive from a man between 18 and 29 years old in good health. Some clones in this sample may be carry-over from other donors' samples. Each CDR3 is given without its conserved first and last residue. D genes are given only for firm matches. Size values are once, few and many counts, or a class for expanded clones, and some rows have none.

j_call: TRBJ1-1; d_call: -; clone_size: -; v_call: TRBV6-6; cdr3_aa: ASSYRPENTEAF
j_call: TRBJ1-2; d_call: -; clone_size: once; v_call: TRBV6-5; cdr3_aa: ASTPRGGSLYGYT
j_call: TRBJ2-1; d_call: -; clone_size: -; v_call: TRBV5-6; cdr3_aa: ASSLGSSYNEQF
j_call: TRBJ2-7; d_call: TRBD1; clone_size: -; v_call: TRBV6-1; cdr3_aa: ASRATGTGFYEQY
j_call: TRBJ2-5; d_call: -; clone_size: -; v_call: TRBV7-9; cdr3_aa: ASIGSGPQY
j_call: TRBJ2-7; d_call: -; clone_size: -; v_call: TRBV18; cdr3_aa: ASSHEYTIYEQY
j_call: TRBJ2-1; d_call: -; clone_size: -; v_call: TRBV15; cdr3_aa: ATSRAGGGRDEQF
j_call: TRBJ1-1; d_call: -; clone_size: -; v_call: TRBV27; cdr3_aa: ASSLSVGIGWIEAF
j_call: TRBJ1-6; d_call: -; clone_size: -; v_call: TRBV4-2; cdr3_aa: ASSQANSPLH
j_call: TRBJ2-5; d_call: TRBD1; clone_size: -; v_call: TRBV6-5; cdr3_aa: ASSPRDRGGETQY
j_call: TRBJ1-2; d_call: TRBD1; clone_size: -; v_call: TRBV7-9; cdr3_aa: ASTGGAYGYT
j_call: TRBJ1-1; d_call: -; clone_size: -; v_call: TRBV7-2; cdr3_aa: ASSFLYTEAF
j_call: TRBJ2-7; d_call: -; clone_size: -; v_call: TRBV28; cdr3_aa: ASSFRTSRRNEQY
j_call: TRBJ1-6; d_call: -; clone_size: -; v_call: TRBV30; cdr3_aa: AWKSPTAYNSPLH
j_call: TRBJ2-1; d_call: -; clone_size: -; v_call: TRBV9; cdr3_aa: ASNPGSSYNEQF
j_call: TRBJ1-2; d_call: -; clone_size: -; v_call: TRBV28; cdr3_aa: ASSRTPGRNGYT
j_call: TRBJ2-2; d_call: -; clone_size: -; v_call: TRBV14; cdr3_aa: ASSQQSSSYNTGELF
j_call: TRBJ2-6; d_call: -; clone_size: -; v_call: TRBV11-2; cdr3_aa: ASSLAYSGANVLT
j_call: TRBJ1-5; d_call: -; clone_size: -; v_call: TRBV29-1; cdr3_aa: SALNQPQH
j_call: TRBJ2-7; d_call: -; clone_size: -; v_call: TRBV6-1; cdr3_aa: ASSMLDRTYEQY
j_call: TRBJ1-1; d_call: -; clone_size: once; v_call: TRBV9; cdr3_aa: ASSVASDTQNTEAF
j_call: TRBJ2-7; d_call: TRBD1; clone_size: -; v_call: TRBV4-3; cdr3_aa: ASSQESGGGFEQY
j_call: TRBJ1-3; d_call: TRBD1; clone_size: -; v_call: TRBV13; cdr3_aa: ASSHRGPGNTIY
j_call: TRBJ2-7; d_call: -; clone_size: -; v_call: TRBV5-4; cdr3_aa: ASSFGSYEQY
j_call: TRBJ1-1; d_call: -; clone_size: -; v_call: TRBV21-1; cdr3_aa: ASAEDL
j_call: TRBJ1-5; d_call: TRBD1; clone_size: -; v_call: TRBV27; cdr3_aa: ASSPLGTDNQPQH
j_call: TRBJ1-1; d_call: -; clone_size: -; v_call: TRBV5-6; cdr3_aa: ASSLRTEAF
j_call: TRBJ2-1; d_call: -; clone_size: -; v_call: TRBV29-1; cdr3_aa: SVAPGPYNPNEQF
j_call: TRBJ2-3; d_call: TRBD2; clone_size: -; v_call: TRBV4-1; cdr3_aa: ASSQGGMGLAGDTQY
j_call: TRBJ2-4; d_call: -; clone_size: once; v_call: TRBV1; cdr3_aa: TSSQYVGARSKNIQY
j_call: TRBJ1-2; d_call: -; clone_size: -; v_call: TRBV28; cdr3_aa: ASNQGGTRPGGYT
j_call: TRBJ1-1; d_call: -; clone_size: few; v_call: TRBV27; cdr3_aa: ASSLNGNTEAF
j_call: TRBJ2-7; d_call: -; clone_size: -; v_call: TRBV27; cdr3_aa: ASSLYSRDRYSYEQY
j_call: TRBJ1-2; d_call: -; clone_size: -; v_call: TRBV28; cdr3_aa: ASSHDGFYGYT
j_call: TRBJ2-3; d_call: TRBD2; clone_size: -; v_call: TRBV29-1; cdr3_aa: SVEPSGGDTQY
j_call: TRBJ2-7; d_call: -; clone_size: -; v_call: TRBV5-1; cdr3_aa: ASSLGGAAYEQY
j_call: TRBJ2-7; d_call: TRBD1; clone_size: -; v_call: TRBV7-9; cdr3_aa: ASSLGPTGASYEQY
j_call: TRBJ2-1; d_call: -; clone_size: -; v_call: TRBV5-8; cdr3_aa: ASSPPRGDSYNEQF
j_call: TRBJ2-5; d_call: -; clone_size: -; v_call: TRBV29-1; cdr3_aa: SVEYGGVRTQY
j_call: TRBJ2-3; d_call: TRBD1; clone_size: -; v_call: TRBV7-9; cdr3_aa: ASSIPGTELGTDTQY
j_call: TRBJ2-7; d_call: -; clone_size: -; v_call: TRBV30; cdr3_aa: AWSITYEQY
j_call: TRBJ2-7; d_call: -; clone_size: -; v_call: TRBV18; cdr3_aa: ASSPPIWGRESSYEQY
j_call: TRBJ2-1; d_call: TRBD2; clone_size: -; v_call: TRBV11-2; cdr3_aa: ASSLIGASGSFYNEQF
j_call: TRBJ1-1; d_call: -; clone_size: once; v_call: TRBV7-9; cdr3_aa: ASSSGPLNTEAF
j_call: TRBJ2-3; d_call: TRBD2; clone_size: -; v_call: TRBV7-9; cdr3_aa: ASQSGRAIGDTQY